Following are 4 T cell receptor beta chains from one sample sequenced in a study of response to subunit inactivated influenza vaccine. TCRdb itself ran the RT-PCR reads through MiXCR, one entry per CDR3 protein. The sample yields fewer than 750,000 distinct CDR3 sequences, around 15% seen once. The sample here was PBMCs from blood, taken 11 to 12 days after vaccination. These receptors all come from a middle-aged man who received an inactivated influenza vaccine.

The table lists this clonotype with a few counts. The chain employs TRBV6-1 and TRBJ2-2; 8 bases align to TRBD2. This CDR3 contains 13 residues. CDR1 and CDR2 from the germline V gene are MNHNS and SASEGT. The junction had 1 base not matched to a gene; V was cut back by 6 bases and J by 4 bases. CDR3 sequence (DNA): TGTGCCAGCAGGCGGGAGGTCACCGGGGAGCTGTTTTTT. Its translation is CASRREVTGELFF.

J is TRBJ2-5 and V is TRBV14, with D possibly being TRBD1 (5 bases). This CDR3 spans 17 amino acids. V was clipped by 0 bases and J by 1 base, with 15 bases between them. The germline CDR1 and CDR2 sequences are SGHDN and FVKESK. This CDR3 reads CASSQDNRLSPQETQYF. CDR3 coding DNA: TGTGCCAGCAGCCAAGATAACAGGTTATCTCCCCAAGAGACCCAGTACTTC. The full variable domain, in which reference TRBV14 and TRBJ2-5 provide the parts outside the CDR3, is EAGVTQFPSHSVIEKGQTVTLRCDPISGHDNLYWYRRVMGKEIKFLLHFVKESKQDESGMPNNRFLAERTGGTYSTLKVQPAELEDSGVYFCASSQDNRLSPQETQYFGPGTRLLVL.

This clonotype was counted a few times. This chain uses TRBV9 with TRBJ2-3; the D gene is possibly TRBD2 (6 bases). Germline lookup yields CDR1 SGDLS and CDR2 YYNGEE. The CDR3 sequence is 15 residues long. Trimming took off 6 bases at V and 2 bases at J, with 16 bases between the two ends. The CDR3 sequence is CASTAVGLPTDTQYF. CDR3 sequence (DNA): TGTGCCAGCACCGCTGTCGGACTACCCACAGATACGCAGTATTTT. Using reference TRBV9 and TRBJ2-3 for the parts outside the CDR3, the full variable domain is DSGVTQTPKHLITATGQRVTLRCSPRSGDLSVYWYQQSLDQGLQFLIQYYNGEERAKGNILERFSAQQFPDLHSELNLSSLELGDSALYFCASTAVGLPTDTQYFGPGTRLTVL.

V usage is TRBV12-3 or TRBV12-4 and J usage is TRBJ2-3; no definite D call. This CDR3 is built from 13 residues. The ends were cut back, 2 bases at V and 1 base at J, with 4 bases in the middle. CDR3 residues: CASSLWRTDTQYF. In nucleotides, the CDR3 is TGTGCCAGCAGTTTATGGCGCACAGATACGCAGTATTTT.